This TCR beta chain was sequenced for a study of STAT3 mutations in large granular lymphocyte leukemia. Overall study results and limits: At least one immunodominant TCR beta clonotype appeared in every T-cell large granular lymphocyte leukemia patient.

Worth noting for this clone: Its antigen remains unknown.

Produced via immunoSEQ multiplex PCR; TCRdb's table is partial and in-frame only. The data contain approximately 9,100 clones, under 95% of them singletons. Sequences were obtained from peripheral blood mononuclear cells. This TCR was sampled from a man in his fifties or sixties with T-cell large granular lymphocyte leukemia. Some clones in this sample may be carry-over from other donors' samples.

CDR3 region: CASSYTGLDPGELFF. The CDR3 DNA is TGTGCCAGCAGTTACACGGGATTAGATCCCGGGGAGCTGTTTTTT. The chain couples TRBV6-6 to TRBJ2-2; TRBD2 might be the D (5 bases). The length of the CDR3 is 15 residues. The germline V and J ends were trimmed by 2 bases and 6 bases, with 13 bases remaining between them. Germline values: CDR1 MNHNY, CDR2 SVGAGI (reference sequence).